The present TCR beta chain was sequenced within a study of tumor-infiltrating lymphocytes in oesophageal squamous cell carcinoma. TCRdb re-analysed the PCR reads in MiXCR, keeping a single row per CDR3 protein. The repertoire includes about 15,000 distinct CDR3 sequences, 50% of them detected once, and approximately 16% sits in the top ten. Germline CDR1 SGHVT, CDR2 SQSDAQ. V gave up 3 bases and J gave up 5 bases, with 13 bases separating them. This CDR3 is built from 14 residues. The chain carries TRBV7-4 and TRBJ1-2, with a weak D call TRBD1 (6 bases). This receptor was obtained from a male donor with esophageal squamous cell carcinoma. The sequencing sample was made of esophageal tumor tissue. The CDR3 DNA reads TGTGCCAGCAGCTTCGCAGGGGCTGCTTATGGCTACACCTTC. Its translation: CASSFAGAAYGYTF.